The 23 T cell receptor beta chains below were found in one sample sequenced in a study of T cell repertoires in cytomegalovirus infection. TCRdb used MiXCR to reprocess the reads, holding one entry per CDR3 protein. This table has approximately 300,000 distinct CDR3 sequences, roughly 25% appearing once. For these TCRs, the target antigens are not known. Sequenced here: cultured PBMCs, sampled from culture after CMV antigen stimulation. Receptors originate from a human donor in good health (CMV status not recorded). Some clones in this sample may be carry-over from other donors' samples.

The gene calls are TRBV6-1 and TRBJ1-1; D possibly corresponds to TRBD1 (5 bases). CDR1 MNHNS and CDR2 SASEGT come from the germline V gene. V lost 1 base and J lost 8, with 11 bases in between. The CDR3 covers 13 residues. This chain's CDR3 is CASSEGSGWEAFF. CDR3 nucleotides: TGTGCCAGCAGTGAAGGTTCAGGGTGGGAAGCTTTCTTT.

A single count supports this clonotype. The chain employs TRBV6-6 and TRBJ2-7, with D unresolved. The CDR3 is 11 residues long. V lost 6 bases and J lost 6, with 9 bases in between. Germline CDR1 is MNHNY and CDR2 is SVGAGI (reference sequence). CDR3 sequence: CASSRTSEQYF. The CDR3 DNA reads TGTGCCAGCAGCCGCACTTCCGAGCAGTACTTC.

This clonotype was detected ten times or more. The CDR3 sequence is CASSSRVTDTQYF. CDR3 in DNA: TGTGCCAGCAGTTCCCGGGTCACAGATACGCAGTATTTT. The gene calls are TRBV28 and TRBJ2-3; no reliable D call. Germline V gene sequence: CDR1 MDHEN, CDR2 SYDVKM. Trimming removed 4 bases from V and 2 bases from J, with 7 bases in between. The CDR3 runs 13 residues. Using reference TRBV28 and TRBJ2-3 for the parts outside the CDR3, the full variable domain is DVKVTQSSRYLVKRTGEKVFLECVQDMDHENMFWYRQDPGLGLRLIYFSYDVKMKEKGDIPEGYSVSREKKERFSLILESASTNQTSMYLCASSSRVTDTQYFGPGTRLTVL.

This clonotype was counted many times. The CDR3 region is CASSTHGRGLGQFF. The CDR3 DNA reads TGTGCCAGCAGCACCCACGGGAGGGGCTTAGGGCAGTTCTTC. The chain recombines TRBV9 with TRBJ2-1, with 8 nucleotides matching TRBD2. CDR1 and CDR2 (germline): SGDLS, YYNGEE. V shed 4 bases and J 12 bases; nucleotides not matched to a gene: 12. The CDR3 is 14 residues long. The variable domain in full, completed from reference TRBV9 and TRBJ2-1, reads DSGVTQTPKHLITATGQRVTLRCSPRSGDLSVYWYQQSLDQGLQFLIQYYNGEERAKGNILERFSAQQFPDLHSELNLSSLELGDSALYFCASSTHGRGLGQFFGPGTRLTVL.

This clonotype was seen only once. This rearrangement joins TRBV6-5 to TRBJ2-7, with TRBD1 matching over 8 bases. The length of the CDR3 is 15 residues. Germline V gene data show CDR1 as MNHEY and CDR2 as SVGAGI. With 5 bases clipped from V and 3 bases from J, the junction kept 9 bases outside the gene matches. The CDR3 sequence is CASSELGQGYYEQYF. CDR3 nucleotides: TGTGCCAGCAGTGAACTTGGACAGGGATACTACGAGCAGTACTTC.

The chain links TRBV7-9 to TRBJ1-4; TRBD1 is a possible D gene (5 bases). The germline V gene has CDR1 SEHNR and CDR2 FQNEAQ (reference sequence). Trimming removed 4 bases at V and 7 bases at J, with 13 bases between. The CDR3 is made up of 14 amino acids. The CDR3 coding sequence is TGTGCCAGCAGCTCCCCCCAGGGCCCTGAAAAACTGTTTTTT. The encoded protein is CASSSPQGPEKLFF.

The CDR3 loop is CASRTGNGELFF. The DNA for the CDR3 is TGTGCCAGCAGGACAGGGAACGGGGAGCTGTTTTTT. This chain connects TRBV3-1 to TRBJ2-2, with 7 bases identical to TRBD1. Germline V CDR1 and CDR2: LGHDT, YNNKEL (reference sequence). This CDR3 region has 12 residues. The ends lost 6 bases at V and 7 bases at J; junction bases unmatched: 2.

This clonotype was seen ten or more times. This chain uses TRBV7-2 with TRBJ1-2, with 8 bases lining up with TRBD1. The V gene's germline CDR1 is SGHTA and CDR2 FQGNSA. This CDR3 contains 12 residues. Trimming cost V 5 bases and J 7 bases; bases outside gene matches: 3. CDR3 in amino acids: CASSLGTGGYTF. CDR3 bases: TGTGCCAGCAGCCTCGGGACAGGTGGCTACACCTTC. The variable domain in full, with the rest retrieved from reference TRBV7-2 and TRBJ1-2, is GAGVSQSPSNKVTEKGKDVELRCDPISGHTALYWYRQSLGQGLEFLIYFQGNSAPDKSGLPSDRFSAERTGGSVSTLTIQRTQQEDSAVYLCASSLGTGGYTFGSGTRLTVV.

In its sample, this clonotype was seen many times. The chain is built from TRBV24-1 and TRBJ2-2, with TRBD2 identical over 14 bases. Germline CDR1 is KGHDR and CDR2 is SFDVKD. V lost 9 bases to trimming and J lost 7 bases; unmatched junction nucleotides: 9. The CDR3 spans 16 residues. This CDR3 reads CATGGLAGVGGGELFF. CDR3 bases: TGTGCCACCGGGGGACTAGCGGGAGTCGGAGGCGGGGAGCTGTTTTTT.

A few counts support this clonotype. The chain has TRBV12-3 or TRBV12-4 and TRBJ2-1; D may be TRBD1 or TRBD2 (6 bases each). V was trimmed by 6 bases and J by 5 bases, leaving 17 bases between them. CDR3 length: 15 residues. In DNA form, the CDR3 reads TGTGCCAGCAGCCCCGACGGGGGCACAAACAATGAGCAGTTCTTC. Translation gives CASSPDGGTNNEQFF.

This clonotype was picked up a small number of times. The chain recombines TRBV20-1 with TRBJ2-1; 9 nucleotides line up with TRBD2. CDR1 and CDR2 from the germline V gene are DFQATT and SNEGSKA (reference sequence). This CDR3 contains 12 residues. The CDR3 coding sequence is TGCGGGAGCGGGAGGATTTACAATGAGCAGTTCTTC. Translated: CGSGRIYNEQFF.

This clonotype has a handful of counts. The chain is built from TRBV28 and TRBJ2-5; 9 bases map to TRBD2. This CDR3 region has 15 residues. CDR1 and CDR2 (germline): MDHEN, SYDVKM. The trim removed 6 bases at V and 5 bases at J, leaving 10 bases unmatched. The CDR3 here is CASSFYAAGGETQYF. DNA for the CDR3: TGTGCCAGCAGCTTCTACGCGGCGGGAGGGGAGACCCAGTACTTC. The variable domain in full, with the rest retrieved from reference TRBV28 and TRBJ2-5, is DVKVTQSSRYLVKRTGEKVFLECVQDMDHENMFWYRQDPGLGLRLIYFSYDVKMKEKGDIPEGYSVSREKKERFSLILESASTNQTSMYLCASSFYAAGGETQYFGPGTRLLVL.

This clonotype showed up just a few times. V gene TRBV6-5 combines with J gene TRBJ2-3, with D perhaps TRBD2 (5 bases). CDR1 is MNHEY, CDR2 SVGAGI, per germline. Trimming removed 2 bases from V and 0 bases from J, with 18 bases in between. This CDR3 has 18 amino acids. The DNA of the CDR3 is TGTGCCAGCAGTTACAATCCTCCGGGATCTCCTAGCACAGATACGCAGTATTTT. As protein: CASSYNPPGSPSTDTQYF.

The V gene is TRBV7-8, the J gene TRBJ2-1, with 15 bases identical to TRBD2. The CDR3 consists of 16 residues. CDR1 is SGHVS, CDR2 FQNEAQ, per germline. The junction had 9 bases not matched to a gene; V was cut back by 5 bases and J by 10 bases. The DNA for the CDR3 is TGTGCCAGCAGCCCGGCGGGACTAGCGGGAGGAAGGGAGCAGTTCTTC. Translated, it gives CASSPAGLAGGREQFF.

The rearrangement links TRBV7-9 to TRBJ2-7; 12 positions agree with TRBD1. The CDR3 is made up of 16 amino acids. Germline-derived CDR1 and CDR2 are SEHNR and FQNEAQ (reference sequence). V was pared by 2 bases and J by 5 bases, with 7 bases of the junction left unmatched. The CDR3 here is CASSLLLGQGAHEQYF. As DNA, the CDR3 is TGTGCCAGCAGCTTACTCTTGGGACAGGGGGCCCACGAGCAGTACTTC.

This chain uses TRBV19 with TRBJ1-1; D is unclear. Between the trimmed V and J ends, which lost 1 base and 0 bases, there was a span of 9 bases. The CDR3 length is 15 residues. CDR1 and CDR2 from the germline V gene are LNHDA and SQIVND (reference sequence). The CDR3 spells CASSIVGKMNTEAFF. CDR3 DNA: TGTGCCAGTAGTATAGTTGGAAAAATGAACACTGAAGCTTTCTTT.

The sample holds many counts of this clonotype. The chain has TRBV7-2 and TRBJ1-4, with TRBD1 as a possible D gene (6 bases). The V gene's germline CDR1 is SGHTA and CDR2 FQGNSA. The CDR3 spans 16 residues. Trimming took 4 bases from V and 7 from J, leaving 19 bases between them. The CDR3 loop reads CASSYGTTGLGEKLFF. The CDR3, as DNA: TGTGCCAGCAGCTACGGAACAACAGGGCTAGGTGAAAAACTGTTTTTT.

The CDR3: CASSWGASADNEQFF. CDR3 nucleotide sequence: TGTGCCAGCAGCTGGGGGGCTAGCGCCGACAATGAGCAGTTCTTC. The gene calls are TRBV5-4 and TRBJ2-1, with D possibly called TRBD1 or TRBD2 (6 bases each). The length of the CDR3 is 15 residues. Trimming shortened V by 3 bases and J by 5 bases, and 15 bases separated the two germline ends. CDR1 SGHNT and CDR2 YYREEE come from the germline V gene (reference sequence).

The CDR3 here is CASSPDRVDTEAFF. The CDR3 DNA sequence: TGTGCCAGTAGTCCCGACAGGGTGGACACTGAAGCTTTCTTT. This chain links TRBV19 with TRBJ1-1; 7 nucleotides line up with TRBD1. J lost 3 bases, V lost 5 bases, and 6 bases had no gene match. Per the germline V gene, CDR1 is LNHDA and CDR2 is SQIVND (reference sequence). This CDR3 is 14 amino acids long.

The CDR3: CASSAEISVNSYEQYF. Here the CDR3 DNA reads TGTGCCAGCAGCGCGGAGATTAGCGTGAACTCCTACGAGCAGTACTTC. The V call is TRBV4-2, the J call TRBJ2-7; perhaps TRBD2 as D (5 bases). The ends were cut back, 5 bases at V and 0 bases at J, with 17 bases in the middle. The germline V gene encodes CDR1 LGHNA and CDR2 YNFKEQ. The CDR3 contains 16 residues.

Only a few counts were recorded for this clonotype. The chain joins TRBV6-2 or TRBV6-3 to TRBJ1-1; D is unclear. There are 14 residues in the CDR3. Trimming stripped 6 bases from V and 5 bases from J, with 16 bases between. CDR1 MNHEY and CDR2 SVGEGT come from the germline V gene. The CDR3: CASRVQTPGTEAFF. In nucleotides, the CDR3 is TGTGCCAGCAGGGTACAGACCCCGGGTACTGAAGCTTTCTTT.

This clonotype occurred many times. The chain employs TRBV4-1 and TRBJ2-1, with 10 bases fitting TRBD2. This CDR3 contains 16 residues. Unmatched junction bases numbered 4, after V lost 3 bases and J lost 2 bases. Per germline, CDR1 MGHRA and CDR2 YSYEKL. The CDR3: CASSQVAGGPYNEQFF. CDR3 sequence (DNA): TGCGCCAGCAGCCAGGTAGCGGGAGGTCCCTACAATGAGCAGTTCTTC.

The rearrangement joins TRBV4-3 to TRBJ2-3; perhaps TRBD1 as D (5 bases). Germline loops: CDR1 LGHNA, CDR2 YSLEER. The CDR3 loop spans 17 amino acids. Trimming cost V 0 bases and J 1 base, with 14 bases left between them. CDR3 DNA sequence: TGCGCCAGCAGCCAAGATCTGGCAGGGCTGGGCACAGATACGCAGTATTTT. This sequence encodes CASSQDLAGLGTDTQYF.